This TCR beta chain was identified in a study of OX40 agonist ivuxolimab in advanced cancers. Study at large: Patients enrolled in dose escalation were diagnosed with hepatocellular carcinoma, melanoma, renal cell or head and neck cancer. A male proportion of 82.7% was recorded, with mean age about 54 years and range 23 to 79. Having had anti-PD-1, anti-PD-L1 or anti-CTLA-4 therapy before was allowed, and over 35% had some.

The protocol was immunoSEQ multiplex PCR, while the TCRdb copy is restricted to in-frame clones and leaves out a portion. This sample has approximately 13,000 clones, with around 69% found just once. Of note for this clone: The antigen is unknown.

Regarding the study as a whole: Nonresponders included some who also had low normalized T-cell clonal expansion.

Germline loops: CDR1 MNHEY, CDR2 SVGAGI. The CDR3 is 13 residues long. The V end lost 2 bases, the J end lost 1 base, and 5 bases lay between the germline ends. The clonotype comes from an adult with an advanced solid tumor such as melanoma, head and neck, liver or kidney cancer. Sequencing was performed on CD4+ or CD8+ T cells sorted from blood, taken in a trial of the OX40 agonist ivuxolimab. The chain employs TRBV6-5 and TRBJ1-1; D remains ambiguous. CDR3 sequence reads: CASSYKENTEAFF. As DNA, the CDR3 is TGTGCCAGCAGTTACAAAGAGAACACTGAAGCTTTCTTT.